The entry below gives a single T cell receptor (beta chain) sequence along with its context. This record comes from a study of blood T cell repertoires in COVID-19. Study summary: Spain, Italy and the United States supplied samples that represented acute and convalescent COVID-19. Sources were T cells, B-cell-depleted T cells, or PBMCs; the material itself was cDNA or gDNA.

CDR3 length: 15 amino acids. Looked up from germline, CDR1 is MDHEN and CDR2 is SYDVKM. Trimming removed 6 bases at V and 9 bases at J, with 21 bases between. Per the original data handling: Using reference gene primer amplification, nucleated cell counts were estimated. The assay was immunoSEQ multiplex PCR, and TCRdb's table has in-frame clones only and misses some. The DNA was the basis for D and trimming; V, J and clone size are from that table. The sample records more than 100,000 clones, about 80% being singletons. The source of this sequence is a man aged 55-75 years with active or convalescent COVID-19. The rearrangement links TRBV28 to TRBJ1-5; perhaps TRBD1 as D (5 bases). The sequenced sample consisted of peripheral blood. As DNA, the CDR3 is TGTGCCAGCAGAGGCAATACAGGTCGTGCAGGGCCCCAGCATTTT. Protein sequence: CASRGNTGRAGPQHF.